These T cell receptor beta chains were read from a single sample in a study of blood T cell repertoires in COVID-19. Sequenced by immunoSEQ multiplex PCR; TCRdb stores in-frame clones only, minus some. The repertoire has just under 150,000 clones, around 90% of them found once; the top ten carry around 1.6%. The material sequenced was peripheral blood. These receptors were collected from a human donor in a cohort sampled during active COVID-19. Each CDR3 is given with its conserved first and last residue. Fields, in order: D gene, clone size, V gene, J gene, CDR3 length, CDR3 DNA, CDR3 protein. D genes are given only for firm matches. A clone size is listed for some rows: how often the clone was seen (once, few, many), or a class if it is expanded.

D: .; size: .; V: TRBV5-1; J: TRBJ2-7; length: 13; DNA: TGCGCCAGCAGCACACAGGGAAGTCGGGAGCAGTACTTC; CDR3: CASSTQGSREQYF
D: .; size: .; V: TRBV7-8; J: TRBJ1-4; length: 15; DNA: TGTGCCAGCAGCTTAGACAGGGTCCGAATCGAAAAACTGTTTTTT; CDR3: CASSLDRVRIEKLFF
D: TRBD1; size: .; V: TRBV18; J: TRBJ2-5; length: 14; DNA: TGTGCCAGCTCACCCGGGACAGGGCAAGAGACCCAGTACTTC; CDR3: CASSPGTGQETQYF
D: TRBD2; size: few; V: TRBV4-2; J: TRBJ2-3; length: 16; DNA: TGTGCCAGCAGCCCGGGACTAGCGGGGGGCACAGATACGCAGTATTTT; CDR3: CASSPGLAGGTDTQYF
D: .; size: once; V: TRBV6-1; J: TRBJ1-1; length: 14; DNA: TGTGCCAGCAGTGAAAAGGGGGGGTTAACTGAAGCTTTCTTT; CDR3: CASSEKGGLTEAFF
D: TRBD1; size: once; V: TRBV14; J: TRBJ1-2; length: 15; DNA: TGTGCCAGCAGCATCACCGGGACAGGGGGAAATGGCTACACCTTC; CDR3: CASSITGTGGNGYTF
D: .; size: few; V: TRBV5-4; J: TRBJ2-7; length: 13; DNA: TGTGCCACCCGAACAGCCTCCGATCTCGAGCAGTACTTC; CDR3: CATRTASDLEQYF
D: .; size: .; V: TRBV12-3/TRBV12-4; J: TRBJ2-3; length: 13; DNA: TGTGCCAGCAGTCCACGGGATATGGATACGCAGTATTTT; CDR3: CASSPRDMDTQYF
D: TRBD2; size: .; V: TRBV29-1; J: TRBJ2-3; length: 13; DNA: TGCAGCGTACTAGCGCCTGGCACAGATACGCAGTATTTT; CDR3: CSVLAPGTDTQYF
D: TRBD1; size: .; V: TRBV6-5; J: TRBJ1-4; length: 14; DNA: TGTGCCAGCAGCCCGACAGGGTTTTATGAAAAACTGTTTTTT; CDR3: CASSPTGFYEKLFF
D: .; size: .; V: TRBV5-6; J: TRBJ2-3; length: 15; DNA: TGTGCCAGCAGGTATACAGGTTTCCCACCTGATACGCAGTATTTT; CDR3: CASRYTGFPPDTQYF
D: .; size: .; V: TRBV9; J: TRBJ2-7; length: 14; DNA: TGTGCCAGCAGCGTAGGACAGGGGAGGGACGAGCAGTACTTC; CDR3: CASSVGQGRDEQYF
D: TRBD2; size: .; V: TRBV7-8; J: TRBJ2-2; length: 16; DNA: TGTGCCAGCAGCTTAGCTTCGCGGGGGGACACCGGGGAGCTGTTTTTT; CDR3: CASSLASRGDTGELFF
D: TRBD2; size: .; V: TRBV27; J: TRBJ2-7; length: 14; DNA: TGTGCCAGCAGTTCCGGGACTAGCGGGGGCGAGCAGTACTTC; CDR3: CASSSGTSGGEQYF
D: TRBD2; size: .; V: TRBV3-1/TRBV3-2; J: TRBJ2-5; length: 16; DNA: TGTGCCAGCAGCCAAAATGTAGCGGGGGGGGAAGAGACCCAGTACTTC; CDR3: CASSQNVAGGEETQYF
D: .; size: .; V: TRBV12-3/TRBV12-4; J: TRBJ1-3; length: 13; DNA: TGTGCCAGCACCCCTACCCGGGGAAACACCATATATTTT; CDR3: CASTPTRGNTIYF
D: .; size: .; V: TRBV5-1; J: TRBJ2-3; length: 14; DNA: TGCGCCAGCAGCTGGACTATCACTGGGGATACGCAGTATTTT; CDR3: CASSWTITGDTQYF
D: TRBD1; size: few; V: TRBV5-8; J: TRBJ1-1; length: 13; DNA: TGTGCCAGCAGCTTGGGGGGGACAGTCGGAGCTTTCTTT; CDR3: CASSLGGTVGAFF
D: .; size: .; V: TRBV7-8; J: TRBJ1-5; length: 18; DNA: TGTGCCAGCAGCTTAGGTATCAACTTTATCACGAGCAATCAGCCCCAGCATTTT; CDR3: CASSLGINFITSNQPQHF
D: TRBD1; size: once; V: TRBV3-1/TRBV3-2; J: TRBJ1-2; length: 14; DNA: TGTGCCAGCAGCCAATTCGGACAGGGAGGGGGCTACACCTTC; CDR3: CASSQFGQGGGYTF
D: .; size: .; V: TRBV2; J: TRBJ2-3; length: 16; DNA: TGTGCCAGCAGTCAAGAGGGGCTCGCCAACACAGATACGCAGTATTTT; CDR3: CASSQEGLANTDTQYF
D: .; size: .; V: TRBV2; J: TRBJ1-5; length: 13; DNA: TGTGCCAGCAAACAGGGTAATGATCAGCCCCAGCATTTT; CDR3: CASKQGNDQPQHF
D: .; size: .; V: TRBV3-1/TRBV3-2; J: TRBJ2-4; length: 17; DNA: TGTGCCAGCAGCCAAGATCTGGAGGGATCAGCCAAAAACATTCAGTACTTC; CDR3: CASSQDLEGSAKNIQYF
D: .; size: .; V: TRBV5-4; J: TRBJ2-2; length: 13; DNA: TGTGCCAGCAGCTTCCCGGACACCGGGGAGCTGTTTTTT; CDR3: CASSFPDTGELFF
D: TRBD1; size: once; V: TRBV3-1/TRBV3-2; J: TRBJ1-2; length: 14; DNA: TGTGCCAGCAGCCCCCGGGACAGGGGACTTGGCTACACCTTC; CDR3: CASSPRDRGLGYTF
D: TRBD2; size: .; V: TRBV7-2; J: TRBJ2-5; length: 16; DNA: TGTGCCAGCAGCTCGTCTACTAGCGGGGGATATGGGACCCAGTACTTC; CDR3: CASSSSTSGGYGTQYF
D: .; size: once; V: TRBV7-2; J: TRBJ1-2; length: 15; DNA: TGTGCCAGCAGCCCCCCCGGGGGGCGGCTTTATGGCTACACCTTC; CDR3: CASSPPGGRLYGYTF
D: .; size: .; V: TRBV15; J: TRBJ1-2; length: 15; DNA: TGTGCCACCAGCAGAGCGGGGGGAAGTAACTATGGCTACACCTTC; CDR3: CATSRAGGSNYGYTF
D: .; size: .; V: TRBV9; J: TRBJ1-6; length: 13; DNA: TGTGCCAGCAGCGCGCAGGGAAATTCACCCCTCCACTTT; CDR3: CASSAQGNSPLHF
D: TRBD1; size: .; V: TRBV6-5; J: TRBJ1-1; length: 15; DNA: TGTGCCAGCAGGGACTCCCGGGACAGGGTCACTGAAGCTTTCTTT; CDR3: CASRDSRDRVTEAFF
D: TRBD2; size: once; V: TRBV18; J: TRBJ2-1; length: 15; DNA: TGTGCCAGCTCACCCTTAGCGGGGGGCGTGAATGAGCAGTTCTTC; CDR3: CASSPLAGGVNEQFF
D: TRBD1; size: .; V: TRBV5-4; J: TRBJ2-3; length: 16; DNA: TGTGCCAGCAGCCTGGACAGGCCGAGCAGCACAGATACGCAGTATTTT; CDR3: CASSLDRPSSTDTQYF
D: TRBD1; size: .; V: TRBV28; J: TRBJ1-5; length: 14; DNA: TGTGCCAGCAGTCCTGGACAGGGAGACCAGCCCCAGCATTTT; CDR3: CASSPGQGDQPQHF
D: .; size: .; V: TRBV6-5; J: TRBJ2-5; length: 14; DNA: TGTGCCAGCAGTCAGGCGGGGCAGCAAGAGACCCAGTACTTC; CDR3: CASSQAGQQETQYF
D: TRBD2; size: .; V: TRBV7-8; J: TRBJ2-1; length: 17; DNA: TGTGCCAGCAGCTTAGGGACTAGCGGGGGGGCCGGGAATGAGCAGTTCTTC; CDR3: CASSLGTSGGAGNEQFF
D: TRBD2; size: .; V: TRBV3-1/TRBV3-2; J: TRBJ2-7; length: 14; DNA: TGTGCCAGCAGCCCTTCTCGACTAGCGGGGGCCCAGTACTTC; CDR3: CASSPSRLAGAQYF
D: .; size: .; V: TRBV7-3; J: TRBJ2-2; length: 15; DNA: TGTGCCAGCAGCATGGACGACAGCAACACCGGGGAGCTGTTTTTT; CDR3: CASSMDDSNTGELFF
D: TRBD1; size: .; V: TRBV6-5; J: TRBJ1-2; length: 13; DNA: TGTGCCAGCAGTACGGACAGGGCGAATGGCTACACCTTC; CDR3: CASSTDRANGYTF
D: TRBD2; size: .; V: TRBV5-4; J: TRBJ2-5; length: 15; DNA: TGTGCCAGCAGCTTTGGAGCGGGGGGGTTGGAGACCCAGTACTTC; CDR3: CASSFGAGGLETQYF
D: .; size: .; V: TRBV19; J: TRBJ2-7; length: 13; DNA: TGTGCCAGTGGACCACAGGGAGCCTACGAGCAGTACTTC; CDR3: CASGPQGAYEQYF
D: TRBD2; size: .; V: TRBV11-2; J: TRBJ2-1; length: 12; DNA: TGTGCCAGCTTAAATAGCGGGGTAGAGCAGTTCTTC; CDR3: CASLNSGVEQFF
D: TRBD2; size: .; V: TRBV11-3; J: TRBJ2-7; length: 15; DNA: TGTGCCAGCAGCTTGGGAGGGACGGCTTCCTACGAGCAGTACTTC; CDR3: CASSLGGTASYEQYF
D: .; size: .; V: TRBV18; J: TRBJ1-5; length: 14; DNA: TGTGCCAGCTCACCCGACAGAACCAATCAGCCCCAGCATTTT; CDR3: CASSPDRTNQPQHF
D: TRBD2; size: .; V: TRBV20-1; J: TRBJ2-3; length: 11; DNA: TGCAGTGCTAATAGCGGGGCAGCCCAGTATTTT; CDR3: CSANSGAAQYF
D: TRBD1; size: .; V: TRBV5-4; J: TRBJ1-2; length: 14; DNA: TGTGCCAGCAGCCGGACAGGGGAGAACTATGGCTACACCTTC; CDR3: CASSRTGENYGYTF